This T cell receptor (beta chain) was identified in a study of shared clonotypes between healthy human individuals. Looking at the study overall: Donor ages ranged 18 to 49 years: a couple of women, a few men. Per-donor plates numbered three CD4 naive, three CD4 memory, two CD8 naive and one CD8 memory.

An even split of each subset's genomic DNA across several immunoSEQ plates was performed. The protocol was immunoSEQ multiplex PCR, while the TCRdb copy is restricted to in-frame clones and leaves out a portion. This sample has roughly 2,300,000 clones; less than 95% occur once, and the top ten carry around 0.35%. This CDR3 contains 14 residues. V lost 5 bases, J lost 6 bases, and 13 bases lay in between. CDR1 and CDR2 from the germline V gene are MNHEY and SMNVEV (reference sequence). The clonotype originates from a man between 18 and 35 years old in good health. Some clones in this sample may be carry-over from other donors' samples. Sequencing was carried out using naive CD4+ T cells from PBMCs. Subset described: CD45RA+ positively selected. The chain joins TRBV27 to TRBJ2-2; D gene unclear. The CDR3 sequence is CASSTRRQPGELFF. For the CDR3, the DNA is TGTGCCAGCAGTACCCGACGGCAGCCCGGGGAGCTGTTTTTT.